This T cell receptor beta chain was retrieved from a study of persistence of HIV-infected CD4 T cells. The wider study: Two participants gave one leukapheresis sample; others gave up to about 180 mL blood repeatedly. Whole-study findings and limits: Within sorted populations, more oligoclonal TCRs accompanied more oligoclonal proviruses. Antigen-responding cells were enriched for degenerate expanded CDR3beta sequences.

Germline V CDR1 and CDR2: SGHRS, YFSETQ. J was trimmed by 6 bases and V by 4 bases; bases with no gene match: 13. This CDR3 spans 16 amino acids. About this clone itself: Its antigen remains unidentified.

The immunoSEQ assay was version 4, run in survey mode. The data were produced by immunoSEQ multiplex PCR, yet TCRdb's version contains in-frame clones alone and is incomplete. Among around 26,000 clones listed, approximately 79% were seen once. An overlapping HIV-1 Gag peptide pool stimulated these cells at 0.75 to 1 ug/peptide/mL. Responding CD4+ T cells were sorted by upregulation of both CD40 ligand and CD69. The source was CD4+ T cells sorted from PBMCs after approximately 19-hour stimulation, collected from a patient who received antiretroviral therapy. This chain links TRBV5-1 with TRBJ2-1; 7 positions match TRBD1. The clonotype comes from an adult man with HIV who was CMV-seropositive. The CDR3 nucleotides read TGCGCCAGCAGCACTGAAGGACAGGCCCTCGGCAATGAGCAGTTCTTC. Protein product: CASSTEGQALGNEQFF.